A selection of T cell receptor beta chains follows, all from one sample in a study of shared clonotypes between healthy human individuals. Sequenced by immunoSEQ multiplex PCR; TCRdb stores in-frame clones only, minus some. The sample holds nearly 1,000,000 clones, 60% to 85% seen once. The sample taken for sequencing was memory CD4+ T cells sorted from blood. The origin of the receptors is a man aged 18 to 30 in good health. The CDR3 runs from the conserved cysteine through the conserved F or W. The D gene is left open where the match is weak. Size is omitted from some rows. Given values are once, few, many or a class for expanded clones.

j_call	clone_size	v_call	d_call	cdr3_aa	cdr3_nt
TRBJ1-5	-	TRBV15	-	CATSRGPGEDQPQHF	TGTGCCACCAGCAGAGGACCAGGGGAAGATCAGCCCCAGCATTTT
TRBJ1-2	-	TRBV28	-	CASSLPRGFDYGYTF	TGTGCCAGCAGTTTACCCCGGGGCTTCGACTATGGCTACACCTTC
TRBJ2-5	many	TRBV6-5	TRBD1	CASSTTNRGDRTQYF	TGTGCCAGCAGTACTACCAACAGGGGCGATCGGACCCAGTACTTC
TRBJ1-4	-	TRBV7-8	TRBD1	CASSPRSTGVREKLFF	TGTGCCAGCAGCCCACGTTCGACAGGGGTGCGGGAAAAACTGTTTTTT
TRBJ1-6	-	TRBV5-1	-	CASSLAGENSNSPLHF	TGCGCCAGCAGCTTGGCTGGGGAGAACTCTAATTCACCCCTCCACTTT
TRBJ2-3	-	TRBV18	-	CASSPPSRSTDTQYF	TGTGCCAGCTCACCCCCTTCACGGAGCACAGATACGCAGTATTTT
TRBJ2-7	-	TRBV5-1	TRBD2	CASSVGTSGEQYF	TGCGCCAGCAGCGTGGGGACTAGCGGCGAGCAGTACTTC
TRBJ1-1	-	TRBV19	-	CARTSWTRNTEAFF	TGTGCCAGGACGTCTTGGACTAGAAACACTGAAGCTTTCTTT
TRBJ2-7	-	TRBV4-1	-	CASSHAAQGTFYEQYF	TGCGCCAGCAGCCATGCCGCTCAGGGGACTTTCTACGAGCAGTACTTC
TRBJ1-1	-	TRBV5-1	-	CASSLVQAGGTEAFF	TGCGCCAGCAGCTTGGTGCAGGCTGGGGGAACTGAAGCTTTCTTT
TRBJ2-2	many	TRBV10-2	-	CAFRTADTGELFF	TGCGCCTTTCGGACAGCCGACACCGGGGAGCTGTTTTTT
TRBJ1-1	-	TRBV11-2	TRBD1	CASSPRTGLSTEAFF	TGTGCCAGCAGCCCTCGGACAGGGTTGAGTACTGAAGCTTTCTTT
TRBJ2-3	-	TRBV2	TRBD2	CASSEALRGSFADTQYF	TGTGCCAGCAGTGAAGCGCTTCGCGGGAGTTTCGCAGATACGCAGTATTTT
TRBJ1-4	-	TRBV28	TRBD1	CASSSGQGAEKLFF	TGTGCCAGCAGTTCGGGACAGGGAGCTGAAAAACTGTTTTTT
TRBJ2-1	-	TRBV28	TRBD2	CASSELKRGSPENEQFF	TGTGCCAGCAGTGAGCTAAAGCGGGGGAGTCCGGAAAATGAGCAGTTCTTC
TRBJ1-6	few	TRBV7-9	TRBD1	CASSRDRSNSPLHF	TGTGCCAGCAGCCGGGACAGGTCAAATTCACCCCTCCACTTT
TRBJ1-1	-	TRBV30	-	CAGENQGRTEAFF	TGTGCCGGAGAGAACCAGGGTCGCACTGAAGCTTTCTTT
TRBJ2-1	-	TRBV7-9	TRBD2	CASSFRAGGRGGNEQFF	TGTGCCAGCAGCTTCAGAGCGGGAGGCCGCGGTGGGAATGAGCAGTTCTTC
TRBJ2-7	-	TRBV9	TRBD1	CASSAQGAIGEQYF	TGTGCCAGCAGCGCCCAGGGGGCGATAGGCGAGCAGTACTTC
TRBJ2-3	-	TRBV5-6	-	CASSPLTGGTDTQYF	TGTGCCAGCAGCCCCCTAACGGGTGGCACAGATACGCAGTATTTT
TRBJ1-5	few	TRBV6-1	TRBD1	CASRETGGWVQPQHF	TGTGCCAGCAGGGAGACAGGGGGGTGGGTTCAGCCCCAGCATTTT
TRBJ1-1	-	TRBV7-8	-	CASSLVGGRDTEAFF	TGTGCCAGCAGCTTAGTTGGGGGGCGGGACACTGAAGCTTTCTTT
TRBJ1-5	-	TRBV6-5	-	CASRPEGRNQPQHF	TGTGCCAGCAGGCCCGAAGGGCGCAATCAGCCCCAGCATTTT
TRBJ2-4	-	TRBV28	TRBD1	CATKGTGTGGLRYF	TGTGCCACCAAGGGAACCGGGACAGGGGGCTTGCGGTACTTC
TRBJ1-3	-	TRBV5-1	-	CASSLGGSGNTIYF	TGCGCCAGCAGCTTGGGAGGGTCTGGAAACACCATATATTTT
TRBJ1-4	-	TRBV7-2	-	CASSLGPLREKLFF	TGTGCCAGCAGCTTAGGGCCCCTTAGGGAAAAACTGTTTTTT
TRBJ2-7	-	TRBV2	-	CASSEGLAAFSYEQYF	TGTGCCAGCAGTGAGGGCTTAGCGGCCTTCTCCTACGAGCAGTACTTC
TRBJ1-5	-	TRBV6-1	-	CASRAGVENQPQHF	TGTGCCAGCAGGGCCGGGGTCGAAAATCAGCCCCAGCATTTT
TRBJ1-2	-	TRBV7-2	-	CASSLFLAEGGYTF	TGTGCCAGCAGCTTATTCTTGGCAGAGGGTGGCTACACCTTC
TRBJ2-1	-	TRBV5-5	-	CASSLEGLSYNEQFF	TGTGCCAGCAGCTTGGAGGGTCTCTCCTACAATGAGCAGTTCTTC
TRBJ2-1	few	TRBV19	-	CASSPEKTDDVYEQFF	TGTGCCAGTAGTCCGGAGAAGACCGATGACGTCTATGAGCAGTTCTTC
TRBJ1-5	-	TRBV28	TRBD1	CASSTTSGTGNQPQHF	TGTGCCAGCAGCACGACTTCCGGGACAGGGAATCAGCCCCAGCATTTT
TRBJ1-2	-	TRBV6-5	-	CASSYSIISNYGYTF	TGTGCCAGCAGTTACTCCATCATATCTAACTATGGCTACACCTTC
TRBJ1-4	-	TRBV7-9	-	CASSSPSVKHEKLFF	TGTGCCAGCAGCTCACCGTCAGTGAAGCATGAAAAACTGTTTTTT
TRBJ1-3	-	TRBV5-4	TRBD1	CASSLDRAGNTIYF	TGTGCCAGCAGCCTGGACAGGGCTGGAAACACCATATATTTT
TRBJ1-1	-	TRBV11-1	-	CASVPRTEGFSEAFF	TGTGCCAGCGTCCCCCGGACAGAGGGTTTTAGTGAAGCTTTCTTT
TRBJ1-1	-	TRBV7-7	-	CASSPDGVNTEAFF	TGTGCTAGCAGCCCGGACGGGGTGAACACTGAAGCTTTCTTT
TRBJ2-7	-	TRBV6-6	-	CASSLPGHEQYF	TGTGCCAGCAGTCTCCCCGGCCACGAGCAGTACTTC
TRBJ2-2	-	TRBV9	TRBD1	CASSRTGQGRNTGELFF	TGTGCCAGCAGCCGCACCGGACAGGGCCGCAACACCGGGGAGCTGTTTTTT
TRBJ2-2	-	TRBV7-2	TRBD1	CASSRQGTANTGELFF	TGTGCCAGCAGCCGACAAGGGACAGCCAACACCGGGGAGCTGTTTTTT
TRBJ2-2	few	TRBV5-1	-	CASSLFGQQNTGELFF	TGCGCCAGCAGCTTGTTCGGACAGCAAAACACCGGGGAGCTGTTTTTT
TRBJ2-4	-	TRBV28	TRBD2	CASMGGDIQYF	TGTGCCAGCATGGGAGGGGACATTCAGTACTTC
TRBJ2-7	-	TRBV6-5	-	CASSYSWQGAYEQYF	TGTGCCAGCAGTTACTCATGGCAGGGAGCCTACGAGCAGTACTTC
TRBJ2-7	-	TRBV5-1	TRBD2	CASRTGTSGTGEQYF	TGCGCCAGCAGGACCGGGACTAGCGGGACAGGCGAGCAGTACTTC
TRBJ2-2	once	TRBV5-4	-	CASSLGPGSLTGELFF	TGTGCCAGCAGCTTGGGTCCGGGGAGCCTTACCGGGGAGCTGTTTTTT
TRBJ1-5	-	TRBV5-6	-	CASSLAAAGNQPQHF	TGTGCCAGCAGCTTGGCCGCGGCAGGCAATCAGCCCCAGCATTTT
TRBJ1-1	few	TRBV5-1	-	CASSTDRSNTEAFF	TGCGCCAGCAGCACCGACAGATCCAACACTGAAGCTTTCTTT
TRBJ2-1	-	TRBV4-3	TRBD2	CASSPNDRLAGEQFF	TGCGCCAGCAGCCCAAATGATCGACTAGCGGGAGAGCAGTTCTTC
TRBJ2-7	-	TRBV20-1	-	CSARDADEQYF	TGCAGTGCTAGAGATGCAGACGAGCAGTACTTC
TRBJ1-2	-	TRBV5-1	-	CASSPGIVGDFNYGYTF	TGCGCCAGCAGCCCGGGTATAGTGGGGGACTTCAACTATGGCTACACCTTC
TRBJ1-1	few	TRBV15	-	CATSRDRSDTEAFF	TGTGCCACCAGCAGAGATCGGTCGGACACTGAAGCTTTCTTT
TRBJ1-4	once	TRBV5-1	TRBD1	CASSPTGQGGEKLFF	TGCGCCAGCAGCCCAACGGGACAGGGAGGAGAAAAACTGTTTTTT